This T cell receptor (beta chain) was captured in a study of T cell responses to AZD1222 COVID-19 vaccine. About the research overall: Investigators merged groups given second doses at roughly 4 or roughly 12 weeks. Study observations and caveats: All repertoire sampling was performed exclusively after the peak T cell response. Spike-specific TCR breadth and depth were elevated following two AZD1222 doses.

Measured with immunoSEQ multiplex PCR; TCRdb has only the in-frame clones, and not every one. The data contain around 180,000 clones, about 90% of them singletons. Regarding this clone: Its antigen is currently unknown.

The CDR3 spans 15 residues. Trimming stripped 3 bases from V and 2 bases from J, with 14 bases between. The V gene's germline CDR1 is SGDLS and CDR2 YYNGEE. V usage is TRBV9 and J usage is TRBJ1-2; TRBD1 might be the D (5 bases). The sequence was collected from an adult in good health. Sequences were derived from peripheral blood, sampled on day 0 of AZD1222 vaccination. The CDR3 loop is CASSAPGDGNYGYTF. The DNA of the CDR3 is TGTGCCAGCAGCGCTCCGGGGGATGGGAACTATGGCTACACCTTC. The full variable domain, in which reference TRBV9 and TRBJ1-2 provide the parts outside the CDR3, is DSGVTQTPKHLITATGQRVTLRCSPRSGDLSVYWYQQSLDQGLQFLIQYYNGEERAKGNILERFSAQQFPDLHSELNLSSLELGDSALYFCASSAPGDGNYGYTFGSGTRLTVV.